This is a list of T cell receptor beta chains from one sample in a study of tumor-infiltrating lymphocytes in primary liver carcinoma. TCRdb analysed the multiplex PCR reads with MiXCR anew, one entry per CDR3 protein. The sample lists approximately 330,000 distinct CDR3 sequences; 65% were seen once. The sample consisted of peripheral blood. The receptors stem from a man aged 35-49 years with primary liver carcinoma and hepatitis B virus infection. Each CDR3 is given with its conserved first and last residue. A D gene is named only where the DNA matches it firmly. Clone sizes are given selectively: once, few, many, or a class where the clone is expanded.

>TRBV11-2|TRBJ2-7|.|medium-sized
CASSEGSGRSYEQYF
TGTGCCAGCAGCGAAGGAAGCGGCCGCTCCTACGAGCAGTACTTC
>TRBV11-2|TRBJ2-1|.|.
CTSSFGLARNNEQFF
TGTACCAGCAGCTTCGGGCTAGCGAGAAACAATGAGCAGTTCTTC
>TRBV5-4|TRBJ2-5|TRBD1|.
CASSLQGAAGETQYF
TGTGCCAGCAGCCTACAGGGGGCTGCAGGAGAGACCCAGTACTTC
>TRBV5-1|TRBJ2-5|.|.
CANSLIRVEETQYF
TGCGCCAACAGCTTGATCCGCGTGGAAGAGACCCAGTACTTC
>TRBV24-1|TRBJ1-1|.|.
CATIDWGYTEAFF
TGTGCCACCATTGATTGGGGGTACACTGAAGCTTTCTTT
>TRBV11-2|TRBJ2-2|.|.
CANSPSDGELFF
TGTGCGAACAGCCCGTCGGACGGGGAGCTGTTTTTT
>TRBV6-1|TRBJ1-6|TRBD1|.
CASIGTGDNSPLHF
TGTGCCAGCATCGGGACAGGCGATAATTCACCCCTCCACTTT
>TRBV30|TRBJ2-1|.|.
CACSRGREYHEQFF
TGTGCCTGTTCTCGGGGGCGTGAGTACCATGAGCAGTTCTTC
>TRBV6-1|TRBJ2-7|.|.
CASRHSGSGSHEQYF
TGTGCCAGCAGACACTCCGGGTCAGGGAGTCACGAGCAGTACTTC
>TRBV11-2|TRBJ2-5|TRBD2|once
CASAQGLAGGETQYF
TGTGCCAGCGCCCAGGGACTAGCGGGAGGCGAGACCCAGTACTTC
>TRBV4-1|TRBJ2-2|TRBD1|once
CASSQYTGQGSTGELFF
TGCGCCAGCAGCCAGTATACGGGACAGGGCAGCACCGGGGAGCTGTTTTTT
>TRBV12-3/TRBV12-4|TRBJ1-1|.|many
CASSSLTLRNTEAFF
TGTGCCAGCAGTTCCCTGACCCTCAGAAACACTGAAGCTTTCTTT
>TRBV4-1|TRBJ1-1|.|few
CASSQEAGYTEAFF
TGCGCCAGCAGCCAAGAAGCCGGGTACACTGAAGCTTTCTTT
>TRBV5-4|TRBJ1-2|.|few
CASTPGRRNYGYTF
TGTGCCAGCACCCCAGGGAGACGAAACTATGGCTACACCTTC
>TRBV12-3/TRBV12-4|TRBJ2-2|.|many
CASSPSRPPGRNTGELFF
TGTGCCAGCAGTCCCTCTCGCCCCCCAGGCAGGAACACCGGGGAGCTGTTTTTT
>TRBV6-4|TRBJ2-1|TRBD1|.
CASIDSSLYRGPIFYNEQFF
TGTGCCAGCATTGACTCCTCCCTTTACAGGGGCCCGATTTTCTACAATGAGCAGTTCTTC
>TRBV11-2|TRBJ2-7|.|.
CTSSQLLGEQYF
TGTACCAGTAGCCAACTCTTGGGCGAGCAGTACTTC
>TRBV11-2|TRBJ2-1|TRBD2|.
CQQLRGGGLAADEQFF
TGCCAGCAGCTTAGAGGGGGGGGACTAGCGGCGGATGAGCAGTTCTTC
>TRBV12-3/TRBV12-4|TRBJ2-7|TRBD1|.
CASSLDRGRFTYEQYF
TGTGCCAGCAGTCTCGACAGGGGTAGGTTTACCTACGAGCAGTACTTC
>TRBV14|TRBJ2-3|TRBD1|many
CASSQWTGADTQYF
TGTGCCAGCAGCCAATGGACAGGGGCGGATACGCAGTATTTT